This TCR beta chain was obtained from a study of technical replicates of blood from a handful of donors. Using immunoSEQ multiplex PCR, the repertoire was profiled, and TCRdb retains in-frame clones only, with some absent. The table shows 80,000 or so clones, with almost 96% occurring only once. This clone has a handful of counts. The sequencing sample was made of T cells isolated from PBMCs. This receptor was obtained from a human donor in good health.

The CDR3 protein is CASSYVPSYEQYF. In DNA, the CDR3 is TGTGCCAGCAGTTACGTTCCATCCTACGAGCAGTACTTC. This rearrangement joins TRBV6-5 to TRBJ2-7; no firm D call. The CDR3 has 13 amino acids. In germline, CDR1 is MNHEY, CDR2 SVGAGI. Trimming shortened V by 2 bases and J by 1 base, and 6 bases separated the two germline ends.